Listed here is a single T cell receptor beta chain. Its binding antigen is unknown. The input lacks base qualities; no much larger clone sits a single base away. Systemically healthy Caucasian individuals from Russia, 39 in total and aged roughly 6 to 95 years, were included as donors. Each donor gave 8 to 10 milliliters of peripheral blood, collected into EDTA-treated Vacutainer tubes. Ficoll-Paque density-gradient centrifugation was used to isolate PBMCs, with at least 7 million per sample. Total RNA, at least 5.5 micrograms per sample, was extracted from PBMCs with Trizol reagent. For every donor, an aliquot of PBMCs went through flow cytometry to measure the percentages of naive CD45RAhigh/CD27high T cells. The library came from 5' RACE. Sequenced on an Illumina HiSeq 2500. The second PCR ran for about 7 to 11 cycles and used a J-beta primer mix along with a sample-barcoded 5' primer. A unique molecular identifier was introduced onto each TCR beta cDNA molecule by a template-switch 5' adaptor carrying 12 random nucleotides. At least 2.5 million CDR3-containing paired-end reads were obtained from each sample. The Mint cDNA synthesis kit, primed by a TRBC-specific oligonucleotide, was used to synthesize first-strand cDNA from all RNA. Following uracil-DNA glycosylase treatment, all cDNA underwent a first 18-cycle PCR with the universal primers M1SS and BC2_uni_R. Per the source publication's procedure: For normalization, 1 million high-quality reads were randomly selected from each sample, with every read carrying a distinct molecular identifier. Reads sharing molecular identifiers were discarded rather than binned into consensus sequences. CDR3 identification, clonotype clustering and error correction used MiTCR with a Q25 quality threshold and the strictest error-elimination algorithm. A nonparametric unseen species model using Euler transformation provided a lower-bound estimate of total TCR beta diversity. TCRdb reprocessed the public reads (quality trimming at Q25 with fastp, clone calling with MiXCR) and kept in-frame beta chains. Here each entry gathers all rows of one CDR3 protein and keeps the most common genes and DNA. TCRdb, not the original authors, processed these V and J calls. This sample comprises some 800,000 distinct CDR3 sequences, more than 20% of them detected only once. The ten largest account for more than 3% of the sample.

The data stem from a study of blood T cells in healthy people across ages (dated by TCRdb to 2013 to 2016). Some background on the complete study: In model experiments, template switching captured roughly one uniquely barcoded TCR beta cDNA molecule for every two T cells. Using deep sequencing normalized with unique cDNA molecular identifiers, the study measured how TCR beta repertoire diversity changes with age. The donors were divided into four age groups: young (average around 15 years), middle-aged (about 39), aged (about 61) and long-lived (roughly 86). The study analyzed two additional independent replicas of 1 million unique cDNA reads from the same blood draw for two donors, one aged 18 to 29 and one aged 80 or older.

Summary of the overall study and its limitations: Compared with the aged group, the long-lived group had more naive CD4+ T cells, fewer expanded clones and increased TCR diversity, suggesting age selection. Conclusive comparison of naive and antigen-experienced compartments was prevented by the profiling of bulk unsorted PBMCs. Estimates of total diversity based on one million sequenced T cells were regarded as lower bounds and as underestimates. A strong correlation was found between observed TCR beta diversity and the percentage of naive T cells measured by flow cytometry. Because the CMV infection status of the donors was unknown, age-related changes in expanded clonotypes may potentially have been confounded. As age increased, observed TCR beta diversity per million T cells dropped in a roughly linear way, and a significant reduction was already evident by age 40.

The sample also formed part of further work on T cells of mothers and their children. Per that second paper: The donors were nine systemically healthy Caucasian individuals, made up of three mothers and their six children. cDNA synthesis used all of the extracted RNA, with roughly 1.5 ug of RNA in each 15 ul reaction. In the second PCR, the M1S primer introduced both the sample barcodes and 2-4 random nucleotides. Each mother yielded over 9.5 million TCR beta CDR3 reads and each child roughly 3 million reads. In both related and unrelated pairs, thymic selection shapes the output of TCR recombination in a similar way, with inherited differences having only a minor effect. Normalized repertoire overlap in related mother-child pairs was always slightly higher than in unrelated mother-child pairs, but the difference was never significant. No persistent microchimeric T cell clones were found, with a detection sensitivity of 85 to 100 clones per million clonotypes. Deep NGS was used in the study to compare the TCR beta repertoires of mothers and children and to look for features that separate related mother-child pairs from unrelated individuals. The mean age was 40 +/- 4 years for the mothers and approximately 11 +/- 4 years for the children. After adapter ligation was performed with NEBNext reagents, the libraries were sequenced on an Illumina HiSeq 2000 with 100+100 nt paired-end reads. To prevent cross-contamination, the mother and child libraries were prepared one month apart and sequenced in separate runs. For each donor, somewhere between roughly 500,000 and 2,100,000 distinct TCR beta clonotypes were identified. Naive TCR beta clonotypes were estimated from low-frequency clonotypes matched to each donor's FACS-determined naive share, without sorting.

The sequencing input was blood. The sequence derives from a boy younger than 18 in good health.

The DNA reads as follows: TGTGCCAGCAGTGAATCCTGGGGGAGCACTGAAGCTTTCTTT. This codes for CASSESWGSTEAFF. The V gene is TRBV2 and the J gene is TRBJ1-1; 5 matching bases give a weak D call of TRBD1. The germline ends are 11 bases apart after V is trimmed by 2 bases and J by 4 bases. The germline V gene provides CDR1 SNHLY and CDR2 FYNNEI. The CDR3 has 14 amino acids, counting the end cysteine and phenylalanine. CDR3 DNA only is kept here, 42 bases in frame from base 1.